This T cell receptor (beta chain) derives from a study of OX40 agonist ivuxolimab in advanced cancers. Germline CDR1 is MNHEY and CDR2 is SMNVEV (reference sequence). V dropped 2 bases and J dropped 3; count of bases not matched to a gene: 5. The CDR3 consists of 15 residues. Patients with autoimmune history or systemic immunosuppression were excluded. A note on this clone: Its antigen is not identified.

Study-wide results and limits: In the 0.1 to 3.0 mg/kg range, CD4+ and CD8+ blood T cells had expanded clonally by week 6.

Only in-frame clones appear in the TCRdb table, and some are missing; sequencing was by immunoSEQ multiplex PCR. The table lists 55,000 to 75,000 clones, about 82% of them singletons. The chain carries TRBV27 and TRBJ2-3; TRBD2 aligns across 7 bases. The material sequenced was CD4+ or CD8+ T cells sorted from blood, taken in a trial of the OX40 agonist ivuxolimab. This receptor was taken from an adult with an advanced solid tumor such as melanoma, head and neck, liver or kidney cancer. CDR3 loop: CASSLIPAGTDTQYF. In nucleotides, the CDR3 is TGTGCCAGCAGTTTAATTCCAGCGGGAACAGATACGCAGTATTTT.